Below, 22 T cell receptor beta chains from the same sample are listed, as sequenced in a study of CD8+ T cells in alopecia areata. The treatment is: oral pan-JAK inhibitor, 5-10 mg twice daily. Extraction of RNA preceded its reverse transcription into cDNA, which served as the sequencing template. TCRdb keeps only in-frame clones here, not all; method: immunoSEQ multiplex PCR. Of a few hundred thousand clones in the sample, around three fifths are singletons; the top ten hold around 1.4%. The specimen was CD4+ T cells sorted from blood, collected at week 4, from a patient treated with tofacitinib. These receptors originate from a human donor with alopecia areata.

This clone was seen once. The V call is TRBV4-3, the J call TRBJ2-7; 9 bases fit TRBD1. This CDR3 has 15 amino acids. CDR1 is LGHNA, CDR2 YSLEER, per germline. With 4 bases clipped from V and 4 bases from J, the junction kept 8 bases outside the gene matches. CDR3 region: CASSRLTGGGYEQYF. The CDR3 DNA reads TGCGCCAGCAGCCGGCTGACAGGGGGAGGGTACGAGCAGTACTTC.

The genes are TRBV11-2 and TRBJ2-4, with 7 positions matching TRBD1. The CDR3 is made up of 16 amino acids. The germline CDR1 and CDR2 sequences are SGHAT and FQNNGV. After removal of 4 bases from V and 0 bases from J, the junction contained 6 bases not matched to a gene. The CDR3 region is CASSSQGDIAKNIQYF. The CDR3 bases are TGTGCCAGCAGCTCGCAGGGGGATATAGCCAAAAACATTCAGTACTTC.

This sequence joins TRBV11-2 and TRBJ1-1, with a weak D call TRBD1 (6 bases). The length of the CDR3 is 13 residues. V lost 6 bases and J lost 8, with 16 bases in between. Per the germline V gene, CDR1 is SGHAT and CDR2 is FQNNGV. The CDR3 reads CASRKTGFPEAFF. CDR3 sequence (DNA): TGTGCCAGCAGGAAAACAGGGTTTCCAGAAGCTTTCTTT.

The CDR3 loop reads CASSKPGTGPSYTF. CDR3 DNA: TGTGCCAGCAGTAAACCCGGGACAGGGCCTAGCTACACCTTC. The chain employs TRBV25-1 and TRBJ1-2; 9 nucleotides agree with TRBD1. The CDR3 runs 14 residues. Trimming at V came to 5 bases and at J to 9 bases, leaving 10 bases not matched to a gene. Germline CDR1 and CDR2: MGHDK and SYGVNS.

This chain joins TRBV11-2 and TRBJ1-5; D may be TRBD1 (6 bases). The germline CDR1 and CDR2 sequences are SGHAT and FQNNGV. V shed 5 bases and J shed 5 bases, with 19 bases lying between them. CDR3 length: 16 residues. The CDR3 region is CASSPLVGGSDQPQHF. CDR3 nucleotide sequence: TGTGCCAGCAGCCCCCTCGTTGGGGGCTCAGATCAGCCCCAGCATTTT.

The V and J genes are TRBV6-5 and TRBJ2-3; D not resolved. The CDR3 is made up of 10 amino acids. V was cut by 8 bases and J by 6 bases, with 6 bases left in between. Germline-derived CDR1 and CDR2 are MNHEY and SVGAGI. The CDR3: CASGADTQYF. DNA of the CDR3: TGTGCCAGCGGCGCGGATACGCAGTATTTT.

This clone appeared once. The chain is built from TRBV11-2 and TRBJ2-7, with TRBD1 matching over 7 bases. V lost 4 bases, J lost 3 bases, and 3 bases stayed unmatched. The CDR3 runs to 13 residues. Germline V gene lookup returns CDR1 SGHAT and CDR2 FQNNGV. In DNA form, the CDR3 reads TGTGCCAGCAGCTCACAGGGGATCTACGAGCAGTACTTC. Its translation is CASSSQGIYEQYF.

This clone was seen more than once but under ten times. V is TRBV29-1 and J is TRBJ2-1; D might be TRBD2 (6 bases). The germline CDR1 and CDR2 sequences are SQVTM and ANQGSEA. The CDR3 consists of 16 residues. V was trimmed by 3 bases and J by 2 bases, leaving 17 bases between them. CDR3 loop: CSVDGFQRAAYNEQFF. The CDR3 DNA reads TGCAGCGTTGATGGTTTTCAGCGGGCGGCCTACAATGAGCAGTTCTTC.

The rearrangement uses TRBV27 and TRBJ1-5; D perhaps matches TRBD1 (6 bases). The CDR3 has 16 amino acids. V was trimmed by 6 bases and J by 0 bases, leaving 15 bases between them. CDR1 and CDR2 (germline): MNHEY, SMNVEV (reference sequence). The CDR3 sequence: CASRGGGRLSNQPQHF. For the CDR3, the DNA is TGTGCCAGCAGGGGGGGCGGCAGACTTAGCAATCAGCCCCAGCATTTT.

The gene calls are TRBV30 and TRBJ2-1; TRBD2 aligns across 9 bases. This CDR3 contains 15 residues. V trimming: 0 bases; J trimming: 9 bases; junction bases outside the gene matches: 9. Per germline, CDR1 GTSNPN and CDR2 SVGIG (reference sequence). The CDR3 DNA is TGTGCCTGGAGTGTACTGGAGCGGGGGGACTTTGAGCAGTTCTTC. The encoded protein is CAWSVLERGDFEQFF.

This chain connects TRBV5-1 to TRBJ1-2; 9 bases align to TRBD1. Trimming cost V 0 bases and J 8 bases; bases outside gene matches: 5. CDR3 length equals 14 residues. CDR1 is SGHRS, CDR2 YFSETQ, per germline. The CDR3 DNA sequence: TGCGCCAGCAGCTTGGGGGACAGGGAAGTCGGCTACACCTTC. It is translated as CASSLGDREVGYTF.

The chain combines TRBV7-9 with TRBJ1-2; D uncertain. Trimming took 1 base from V and 7 from J, leaving 4 bases between them. Germline assignment: CDR1 SEHNR and CDR2 FQNEAQ (reference sequence). This CDR3 has 11 amino acids. The CDR3 loop reads CASSLVSGYTF. The CDR3 nucleotides are TGTGCCAGCAGCTTAGTTTCTGGCTACACCTTC. Complete variable domain (other parts from reference TRBV7-9 and TRBJ1-2): DTGVSQNPRHKITKRGQNVTFRCDPISEHNRLYWYRQTLGQGPEFLTYFQNEAQLEKSRLLSDRFSAERPKGSFSTLEIQRTEQGDSAMYLCASSLVSGYTFGSGTRLTVV.

This clone has more than one count but fewer than ten. V usage is TRBV10-3 and J usage is TRBJ2-7, with TRBD2 as a possible D gene (5 bases). Trimming took 5 bases from V and 0 from J, leaving 14 bases between them. CDR1 is ENHRY and CDR2 is SYGVKD in the germline V gene. The CDR3 runs to 15 residues. The CDR3 DNA reads TGTGCCATCAGTCCTAGCCTATCCAACTCCTACGAGCAGTACTTC. It yields the protein CAISPSLSNSYEQYF.

The V gene is TRBV13, the J gene TRBJ2-2; 9 bases are shared with TRBD1. In germline, CDR1 is PRHDT, CDR2 FYEKMQ (reference sequence). V lost 5 bases, J lost 5 bases, and 9 bases stayed unmatched. The CDR3 spans 16 residues. Written as DNA, the CDR3 is TGTGCCAGCAGCCCCTGGACAGGGGAGCGGACCGGGGAGCTGTTTTTT. It specifies CASSPWTGERTGELFF.

This rearrangement joins TRBV30 to TRBJ2-7; D is possibly TRBD1 (6 bases). Trimming left V 5 bases short and J 6 bases short, with 11 bases between. Germline CDR1 reads GTSNPN; CDR2 reads SVGIG (reference sequence). This CDR3 has 11 amino acids. CDR3 amino acids: CAWGTGLEQYF. In nucleotides, the CDR3 is TGTGCCTGGGGAACAGGGCTCGAGCAGTACTTC.

This chain joins TRBV2 and TRBJ1-1; D perhaps matches TRBD1 (6 bases). The length of the CDR3 is 15 residues. The V gene's germline CDR1 is SNHLY and CDR2 FYNNEI. With 4 bases removed from V and 1 base from J, the gap between germline ends came to 13 bases. In DNA, the CDR3 is TGTGCCAGCAGTGCAGGGGCTCGGGGGAACACTGAAGCTTTCTTT. Translation: CASSAGARGNTEAFF.

This clone was observed a handful of times. The chain is built from TRBV10-3 and TRBJ2-1; 7 bases match TRBD2. The CDR3 has 12 residues. CDR1 is ENHRY and CDR2 is SYGVKD in the germline V gene. The junction had 3 bases not matched to a gene; V was cut back by 6 bases and J by 7 bases. The CDR3 DNA sequence: TGTGCCATCAGCGGGAGGTCAAATGAGCAGTTCTTC. Amino acids: CAISGRSNEQFF.

This chain connects TRBV7-2 to TRBJ2-5; 7 bases line up with TRBD2. The CDR3 totals 15 residues. Germline trimming cut 4 bases from V and 2 bases from J; bases unmatched to any gene: 7. Germline assignment: CDR1 SGHTA and CDR2 FQGNSA. The CDR3 loop is CASSSQGGRQETQYF. The CDR3 DNA sequence: TGTGCCAGCAGCTCCCAGGGAGGGCGTCAAGAGACCCAGTACTTC.

The chain couples TRBV27 to TRBJ1-5; 7 bases align to TRBD1. Germline-derived CDR1 and CDR2 are MNHEY and SMNVEV (reference sequence). V lost 3 bases and J lost 6; bases outside the gene matches: 2. The CDR3 extends over 13 amino acids. The CDR3 is CASSFDRAQPQHF. The CDR3 coding sequence is TGTGCCAGCAGTTTCGACAGGGCTCAGCCCCAGCATTTT.

The gene calls are TRBV29-1 and TRBJ2-3; D may be TRBD1 (5 bases). V lost 6 bases to trimming and J lost 2 bases, with 12 bases between them. Per the germline V gene, CDR1 is SQVTM and CDR2 is ANQGSEA. There are 13 residues in the CDR3. The CDR3 DNA is TGCAGCGTATCCAACAGGCTCACAGATACGCAGTATTTT. Residues: CSVSNRLTDTQYF.

V gene TRBV9 combines with J gene TRBJ1-1; D remains unclear. CDR3 size: 15 residues. Germline CDR1 is SGDLS and CDR2 is YYNGEE. V was trimmed by 0 bases and J by 4 bases, leaving 13 bases between them. In DNA form, the CDR3 reads TGTGCCAGCAGCGTAGATCAGCGGGGAACCACTGAAGCTTTCTTT. Translating it yields CASSVDQRGTTEAFF.

This clone was detected only once. The chain is built from TRBV29-1 and TRBJ1-4; D is perhaps TRBD1 (6 bases). CDR1 SQVTM and CDR2 ANQGSEA come from the germline V gene. V was trimmed by 7 bases and J by 10 bases, leaving 22 bases between them. CDR3 length equals 14 residues. The CDR3 sequence: CSAAGGTGGPKLFF. CDR3 in DNA: TGCAGCGCCGCTGGGGGCACGGGGGGTCCAAAACTGTTTTTT.